This record covers a single TCR beta chain. The entry originates in a study of OX40 agonist ivuxolimab in advanced cancers. V lost 1 base and J lost 1; bases outside the gene matches: 7. CDR3 length: 17 residues. CDR1 and CDR2 from the germline V gene are SGHVS and FQNEAQ. The repertoire was sequenced with immunoSEQ multiplex PCR; TCRdb's copy has only in-frame clones and lacks some. The repertoire holds roughly 90,000 clones, 90% to 95% seen once, with approximately 2.9% in the top ten. V is TRBV7-8 and J is TRBJ2-1; 7 nucleotides agree with TRBD2. This receptor was taken from an adult with an advanced solid tumor such as melanoma, head and neck, liver or kidney cancer. The sample here was CD4+ or CD8+ T cells sorted from blood, taken in a trial of the OX40 agonist ivuxolimab. CDR3 sequence (DNA): TGTGCCAGCAGCTTAGGGGGGGGACTATCTTCCTACAATGAGCAGTTCTTC. Protein sequence: CASSLGGGLSSYNEQFF.